What follows is one T cell receptor (beta chain) and its context. Its specificity is not known. CDR1 and CDR2 (germline): DFQATT, SNEGSKA (reference sequence). The CDR3 runs to 14 residues. Trimming pared 6 bases from V and 8 bases from J, leaving 17 bases between. TCR beta VDJ and CDR3 profiles were obtained from a genomic DNA template. TCRdb fed the reads into MiXCR, producing one record per CDR3 protein. The sample lists fewer than 200,000 distinct CDR3 sequences; about 64% were seen once. This sample stems from a study of CD8+CD57+ T cells in acquired aplastic anemia. Study context: When averaged, DNA from sorted CD4+ and CD8+ cells came to around 3 ug.

Findings and limits, study-wide: About 30 was the count of CD8+ CDR3 sequences that patients shared with controls. Patients and controls were not found to differ significantly in CD8+ Simpson's diversity.

The rearrangement links TRBV20-1 to TRBJ1-6; a weak D match, TRBD1 (5 bases). The source material was sorted CD4+, CD8+, or CD8+CD57+ T cells (not recorded which) from PBMCs. The clonotype originates from a human donor in good health. DNA for the CDR3: TGCAGTGCGTACACAGGCGGCTCGCATTCACCCCTCCACTTT. Its translation: CSAYTGGSHSPLHF.